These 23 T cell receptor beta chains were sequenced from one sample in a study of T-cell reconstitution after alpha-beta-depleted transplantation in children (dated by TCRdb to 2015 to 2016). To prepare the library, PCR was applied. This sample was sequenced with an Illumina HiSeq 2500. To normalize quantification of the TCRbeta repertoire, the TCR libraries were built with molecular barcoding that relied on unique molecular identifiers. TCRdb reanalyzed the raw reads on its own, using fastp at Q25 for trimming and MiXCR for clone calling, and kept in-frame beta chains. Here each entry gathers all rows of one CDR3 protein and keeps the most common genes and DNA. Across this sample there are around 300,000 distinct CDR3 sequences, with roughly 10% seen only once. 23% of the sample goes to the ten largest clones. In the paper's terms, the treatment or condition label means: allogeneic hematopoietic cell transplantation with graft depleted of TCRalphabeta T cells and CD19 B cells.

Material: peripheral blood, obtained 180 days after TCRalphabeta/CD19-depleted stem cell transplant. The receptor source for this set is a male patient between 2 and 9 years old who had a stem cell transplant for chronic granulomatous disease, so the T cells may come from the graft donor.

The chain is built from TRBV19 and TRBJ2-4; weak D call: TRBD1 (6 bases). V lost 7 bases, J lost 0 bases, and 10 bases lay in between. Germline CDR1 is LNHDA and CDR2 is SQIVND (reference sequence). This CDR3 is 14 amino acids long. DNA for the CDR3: TGTGCCAGTAAGGACAGCTTAGCCAAAAACATTCAGTACTTC. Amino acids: CASKDSLAKNIQYF.

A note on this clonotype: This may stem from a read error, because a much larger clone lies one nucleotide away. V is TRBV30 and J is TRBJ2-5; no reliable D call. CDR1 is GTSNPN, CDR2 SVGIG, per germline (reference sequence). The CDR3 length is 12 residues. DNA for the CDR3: TGTGCCTGGACTCCTGGCCCAGAGACCCAGTCCTTC. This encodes CAWTPGPETQSF.

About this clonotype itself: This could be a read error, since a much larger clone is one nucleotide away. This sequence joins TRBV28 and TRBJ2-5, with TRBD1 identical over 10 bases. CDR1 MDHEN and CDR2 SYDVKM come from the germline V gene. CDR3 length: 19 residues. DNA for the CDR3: TGTGCCAGCAGTTTCTTTTTTGTGGGGAAGACAGGGGGCGTTGAGACCCAGCACTTC. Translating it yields CASSFFFVGKTGGVETQHF.

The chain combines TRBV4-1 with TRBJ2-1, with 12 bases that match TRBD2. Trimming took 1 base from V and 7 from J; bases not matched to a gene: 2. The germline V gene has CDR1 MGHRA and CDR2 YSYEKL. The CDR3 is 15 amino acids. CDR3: CASSQGLAGVNEQFF. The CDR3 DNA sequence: TGCGCCAGCAGCCAAGGACTAGCGGGAGTGAATGAGCAGTTCTTC.

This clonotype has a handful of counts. The CDR3 region is CASSLGGAVDYGYTF. Written as DNA, the CDR3 is TGTGCCAGCAGTCTAGGGGGGGCTGTAGACTATGGCTACACCTTC. The J gene is TRBJ1-2, the V gene TRBV28, with a tentative D call TRBD1 (6 bases). Germline V gene data show CDR1 as MDHEN and CDR2 as SYDVKM. This CDR3 comprises 15 residues. Trimming pared 5 bases from V and 3 bases from J, leaving 16 bases between.

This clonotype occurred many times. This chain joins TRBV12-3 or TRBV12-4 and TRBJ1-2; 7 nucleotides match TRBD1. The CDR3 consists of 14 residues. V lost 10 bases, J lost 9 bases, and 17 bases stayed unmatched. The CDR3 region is CATYSTGPVFSYTF. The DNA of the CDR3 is TGTGCCACCTACTCGACAGGGCCGGTATTCAGCTACACCTTC.

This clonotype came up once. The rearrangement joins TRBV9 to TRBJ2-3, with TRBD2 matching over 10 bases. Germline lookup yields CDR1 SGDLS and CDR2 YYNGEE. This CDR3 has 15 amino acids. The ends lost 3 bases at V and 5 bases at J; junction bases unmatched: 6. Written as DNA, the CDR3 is TGTGCCAGCAGCGCTGGGAGCGGGAGGGGAGATACGCAGTATTTT. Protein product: CASSAGSGRGDTQYF.

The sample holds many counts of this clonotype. For the CDR3, the DNA is TGTGCCAGCAGCGGACACCTTGGTCCCCTCCACTTT. It is translated as CASSGHLGPLHF. The J gene is TRBJ1-6, the V gene TRBV12-3 or TRBV12-4; tentatively, D is TRBD1 (5 bases). This CDR3 comprises 12 residues. V gave up 6 bases and J gave up 13 bases, with 13 bases separating them.

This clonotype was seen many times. CDR3 DNA: TGTGCCAGCAGCTATACAGGGGTCGGAGAGACCCAGTACTTC. Its protein is CASSYTGVGETQYF. The rearrangement uses TRBV7-3 and TRBJ2-5, with 7 bases fitting TRBD1. This CDR3 comprises 14 residues. Losses at the gene ends were 4 bases for V and 4 bases for J; bases not matched to a gene: 6. Per the germline V gene, CDR1 is SGHTA and CDR2 is FQGTGA.

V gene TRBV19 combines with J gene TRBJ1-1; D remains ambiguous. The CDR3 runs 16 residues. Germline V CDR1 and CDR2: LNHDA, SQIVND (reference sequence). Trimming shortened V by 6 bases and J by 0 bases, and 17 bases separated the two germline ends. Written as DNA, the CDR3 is TGTGCCAGTAGACTGGGGTGGTCGGCAATGAACACTGAAGCTTTCTTT. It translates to CASRLGWSAMNTEAFF.

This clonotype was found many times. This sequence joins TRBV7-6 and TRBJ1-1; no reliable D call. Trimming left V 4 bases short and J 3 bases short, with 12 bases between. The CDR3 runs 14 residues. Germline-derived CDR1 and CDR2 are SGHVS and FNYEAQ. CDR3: CASSSDSRDTEAFF. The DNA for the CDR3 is TGTGCCAGCAGCTCAGACTCTAGGGACACTGAAGCTTTCTTT.

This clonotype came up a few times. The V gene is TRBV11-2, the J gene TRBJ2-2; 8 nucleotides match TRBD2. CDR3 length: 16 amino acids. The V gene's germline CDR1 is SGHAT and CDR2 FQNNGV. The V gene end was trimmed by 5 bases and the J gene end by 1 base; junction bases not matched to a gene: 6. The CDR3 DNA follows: TGTGCCAGCAGCCCACCCGGGGGGGAGAACACCGGGGAGCTGTTTTTT. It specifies CASSPPGGENTGELFF.

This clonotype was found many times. CDR3 nucleotide sequence: TGTGCCAGCAGCCAAACCCACCTGGATACGCAGTATTTT. The encoded protein is CASSQTHLDTQYF. This sequence joins TRBV9 and TRBJ2-3; the D is unclear. V was pared by 4 bases and J by 6 bases, with 12 bases between. Germline V gives CDR1 SGDLS, CDR2 YYNGEE. The CDR3 is 13 residues long. The full variable domain, with the rest looked up from reference TRBV9 and TRBJ2-3, is DSGVTQTPKHLITATGQRVTLRCSPRSGDLSVYWYQQSLDQGLQFLIQYYNGEERAKGNILERFSAQQFPDLHSELNLSSLELGDSALYFCASSQTHLDTQYFGPGTRLTVL.

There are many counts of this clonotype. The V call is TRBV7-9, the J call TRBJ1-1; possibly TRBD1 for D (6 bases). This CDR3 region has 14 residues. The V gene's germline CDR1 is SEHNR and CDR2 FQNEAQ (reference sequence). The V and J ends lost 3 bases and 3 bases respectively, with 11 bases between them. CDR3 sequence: CASSFPGAHTEAFF. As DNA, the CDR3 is TGTGCCAGCAGCTTTCCAGGGGCTCACACTGAAGCTTTCTTT.

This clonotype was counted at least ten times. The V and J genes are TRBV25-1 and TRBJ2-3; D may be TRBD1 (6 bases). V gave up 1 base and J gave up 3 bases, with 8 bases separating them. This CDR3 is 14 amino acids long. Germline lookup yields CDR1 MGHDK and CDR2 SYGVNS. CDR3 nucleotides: TGTGCCAGCAGTGAATTTACAGGGACAGATACGCAGTATTTT. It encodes CASSEFTGTDTQYF.

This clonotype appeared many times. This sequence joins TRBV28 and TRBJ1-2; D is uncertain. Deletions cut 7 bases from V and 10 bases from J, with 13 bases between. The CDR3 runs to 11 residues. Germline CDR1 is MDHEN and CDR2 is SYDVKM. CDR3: CASTSGIDYTF. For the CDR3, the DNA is TGTGCCAGCACTTCCGGTATCGACTACACCTTC.

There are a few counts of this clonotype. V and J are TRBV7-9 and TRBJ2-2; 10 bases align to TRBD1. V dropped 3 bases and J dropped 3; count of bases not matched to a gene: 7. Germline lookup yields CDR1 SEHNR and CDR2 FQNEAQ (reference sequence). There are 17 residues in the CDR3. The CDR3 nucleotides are TGTGCCAGCAGCTTGACATTCGGGACAGGGGACACCGGGGAGCTGTTTTTT. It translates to CASSLTFGTGDTGELFF.

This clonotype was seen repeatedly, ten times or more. The CDR3 sequence is CASSQRLAQRRTDTQYF. The CDR3 DNA follows: TGTGCCAGCAGCCAAAGGCTAGCCCAGCGCAGAACAGATACGCAGTATTTT. V usage is TRBV3-1 and J usage is TRBJ2-3; tentative D call: TRBD2 (5 bases). Trimming shortened V by 2 bases and J by 3 bases, and 18 bases separated the two germline ends. CDR1 is LGHDT, CDR2 YNNKEL, per germline (reference sequence). CDR3 length equals 17 residues.

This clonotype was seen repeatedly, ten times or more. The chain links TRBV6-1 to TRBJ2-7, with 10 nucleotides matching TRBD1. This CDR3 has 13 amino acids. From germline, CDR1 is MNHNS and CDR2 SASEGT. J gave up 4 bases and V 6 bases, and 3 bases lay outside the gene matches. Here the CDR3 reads CASRGDRGYEQYF. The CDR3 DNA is TGTGCCAGCAGAGGGGACAGGGGTTACGAGCAGTACTTC.

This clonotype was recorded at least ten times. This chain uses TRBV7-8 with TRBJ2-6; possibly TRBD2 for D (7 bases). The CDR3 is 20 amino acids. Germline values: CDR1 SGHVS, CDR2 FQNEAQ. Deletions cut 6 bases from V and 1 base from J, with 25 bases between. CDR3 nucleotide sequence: TGTGCCAGCAGAATCGTTTGGGGGGGGCAGGACAAATCTGGGGCCAACGTCCTGACTTTC. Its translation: CASRIVWGGQDKSGANVLTF.

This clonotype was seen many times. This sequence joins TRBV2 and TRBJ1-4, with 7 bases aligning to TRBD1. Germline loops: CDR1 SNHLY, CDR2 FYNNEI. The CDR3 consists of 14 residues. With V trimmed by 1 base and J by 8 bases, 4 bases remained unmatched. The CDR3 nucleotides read TGTGCCAGCAGTGAAGGGCCCAGGGGGGAAAAACTGTTTTTT. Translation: CASSEGPRGEKLFF. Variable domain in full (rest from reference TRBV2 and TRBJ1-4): EPEVTQTPSHQVTQMGQEVILRCVPISNHLYFYWYRQILGQKVEFLVSFYNNEISEKSEIFDDQFSVERPDGSNFTLKIRSTKLEDSAMYFCASSEGPRGEKLFFGSGTQLSVL.

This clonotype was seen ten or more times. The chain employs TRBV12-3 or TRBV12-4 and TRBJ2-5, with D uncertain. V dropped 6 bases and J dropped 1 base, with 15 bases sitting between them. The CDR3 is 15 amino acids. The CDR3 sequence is CASRPGRTIQETQYF. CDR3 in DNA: TGTGCCAGCAGGCCCGGACGGACGATCCAAGAGACCCAGTACTTC.

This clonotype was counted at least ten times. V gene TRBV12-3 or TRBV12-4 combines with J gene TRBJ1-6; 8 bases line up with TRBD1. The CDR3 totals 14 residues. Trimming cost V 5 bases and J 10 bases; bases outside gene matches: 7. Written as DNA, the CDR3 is TGTGCCAGCAGTAGACAGGGGTCAAAATCACCCCTCCACTTT. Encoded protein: CASSRQGSKSPLHF.